The 9 T cell receptor beta chains presented below share a single source sample, sequenced in a study of blood T cell repertoires in COVID-19. Only in-frame clones appear in the TCRdb table, and some are missing; sequencing was by immunoSEQ multiplex PCR. Here the sample spans fewer than 55,000 clones, about 88% being singletons. The sample was peripheral blood. All receptors come from a man over 45 with acute or convalescent COVID-19.

The chain combines TRBV5-1 with TRBJ2-1, with 7 bases that match TRBD2. This CDR3 region has 14 residues. Germline lookup yields CDR1 SGHRS and CDR2 YFSETQ. The V and J ends lost 6 bases and 9 bases, in that order; junction bases with no gene match: 12. The CDR3 is CASTPSGTIAEQFF. The DNA of the CDR3 is TGCGCCAGCACCCCCTCCGGGACTATAGCTGAGCAGTTCTTC.

The CDR3 DNA reads as TGCGCCAGCTTTACTACAGGGGGAGGAACAGATACGCAGTATTTT. The encoded protein is CASFTTGGGTDTQYF. J is TRBJ2-3 and V is TRBV5-1, with 8 bases identical to TRBD1. Germline CDR1 is SGHRS and CDR2 is YFSETQ. The CDR3 has 15 residues. V shed 7 bases, J shed 3 bases, and the junction held 10 bases outside the gene matches. Filled out from reference TRBV5-1 and TRBJ2-3, the complete variable domain reads KAGVTQTPRYLIKTRGQQVTLSCSPISGHRSVSWYQQTPGQGLQFLFEYFSETQRNKGNFPGRFSGRQFSNSRSEMNVSTLELGDSALYLCASFTTGGGTDTQYFGPGTRLTVL.

V and J are TRBV29-1 and TRBJ1-5; no clear D gene. The CDR3 has 13 amino acids. Germline loops: CDR1 SQVTM, CDR2 ANQGSEA. V shed 6 bases and J shed 0 bases, with 9 bases lying between them. The CDR3 here is CSVAANSNQPQHF. As DNA, the CDR3 is TGCAGCGTCGCTGCTAATAGCAATCAGCCCCAGCATTTT.

J is TRBJ2-7 and V is TRBV20-1, with unresolved D. With 6 bases removed from V and 3 bases from J, the gap between germline ends came to 9 bases. Germline values: CDR1 DFQATT, CDR2 SNEGSKA (reference sequence). The CDR3 contains 11 residues. CDR3 sequence: CSAEFHYEQYF. The CDR3 DNA reads as TGCAGTGCCGAGTTCCACTACGAGCAGTACTTC.

The V and J genes are TRBV14 and TRBJ2-3; 16 nucleotides match TRBD2. The CDR3 loop spans 16 amino acids. V lost 2 bases, J lost 15 bases, and 11 bases stayed unmatched. Germline assignment: CDR1 SGHDN and CDR2 FVKESK. CDR3 residues: CASSQLGTSGRALAYF. The DNA for the CDR3 is TGTGCCAGCAGCCAACTCGGGACTAGCGGGAGGGCCCTCGCTTATTTT. The full variable domain, completed using reference TRBV14 and TRBJ2-3, is EAGVTQFPSHSVIEKGQTVTLRCDPISGHDNLYWYRRVMGKEIKFLLHFVKESKQDESGMPNNRFLAERTGGTYSTLKVQPAELEDSGVYFCASSQLGTSGRALAYFGPGTRLTVL.

The chain is built from TRBV4-1 and TRBJ2-3; 9 positions match TRBD2. Germline CDR1 is MGHRA and CDR2 is YSYEKL. The CDR3 contains 16 residues. V lost 2 bases to trimming and J lost 5 bases; unmatched junction nucleotides: 8. CDR3: CASSQFTSGSKDTQYF. The CDR3 DNA reads as TGCGCCAGCAGCCAATTCACTAGCGGGTCAAAAGATACGCAGTATTTT.

This chain joins TRBV3-1 (or the pseudogene TRBV3-2) and TRBJ2-7; 8 nucleotides match TRBD2. With V trimmed by 0 bases and J by 2 bases, 6 bases remained unmatched. Germline CDR1 and CDR2: LGHDT and YNNKEL (reference sequence). The CDR3 has 16 amino acids. The CDR3 region is CASSQDPFGGAYEQYF. The CDR3 DNA is TGTGCCAGCAGCCAAGATCCCTTCGGGGGGGCCTACGAGCAGTACTTC.

The rearrangement uses TRBV6-6 and TRBJ1-2; the D is unclear. From germline, CDR1 is MNHNY and CDR2 SVGAGI (reference sequence). The CDR3 totals 13 residues. The V and J ends lost 2 bases and 0 bases respectively, with 4 bases between them. As DNA, the CDR3 is TGTGCCAGCAGTTACACTTCTAACTATGGCTACACCTTC. This encodes CASSYTSNYGYTF.

CDR3: CSGGHSTNEKLFF. DNA for the CDR3: TGCAGCGGTGGACACTCAACTAATGAAAAACTGTTTTTT. This chain joins TRBV29-1 and TRBJ1-4; the D gene is possibly TRBD1 (5 bases). V was pared by 7 bases and J by 0 bases, with 9 bases between. Looked up from germline, CDR1 is SQVTM and CDR2 is ANQGSEA. This CDR3 has 13 residues.